Following are 5 T cell receptor beta chains from one sample sequenced in a study of blood T cell repertoires in COVID-19. Data came from immunoSEQ multiplex PCR; TCRdb stores just in-frame clones and leaves some out. The sample shows 160,000 or so clones, 80% to 90% of them seen only once. The source material was peripheral blood. The receptors stem from a woman aged 50 to 60 with acute or convalescent COVID-19.

The chain has TRBV10-3 and TRBJ2-2, with D maybe TRBD1 (5 bases). Trimming stripped 0 bases from V and 1 base from J, with 12 bases between. The germline V gene encodes CDR1 ENHRY and CDR2 SYGVKD. This CDR3 spans 17 amino acids. Written as DNA, the CDR3 is TGTGCCATCAGTGAGTCGGAACAGGACCTGAACACCGGGGAGCTGTTTTTT. Protein: CAISESEQDLNTGELFF.

V is TRBV9 and J is TRBJ2-5; D might be TRBD1 (6 bases). Looked up from germline, CDR1 is SGDLS and CDR2 is YYNGEE. V was pared by 0 bases and J by 5 bases, with 14 bases between. The CDR3 spans 15 residues. CDR3 sequence reads: CASSVALGAGETQYF. In DNA, the CDR3 is TGTGCCAGCAGCGTAGCTCTGGGGGCCGGCGAGACCCAGTACTTC.

The chain carries TRBV4-1 and TRBJ2-5, with 10 nucleotides matching TRBD1. Germline trimming cut 4 bases from V and 2 bases from J; bases unmatched to any gene: 7. This CDR3 has 16 residues. CDR1 and CDR2 from the germline V gene are MGHRA and YSYEKL. Written as DNA, the CDR3 is TGCGCCAGCAGCCTTGGACAGGGGGAGACGCAAGAGACCCAGTACTTC. Translated: CASSLGQGETQETQYF.

This clone has more than one count but fewer than ten. V is TRBV3-1 (or the pseudogene TRBV3-2) and J is TRBJ1-2; D is uncertain. CDR1 is LGHDT, CDR2 YNNKEL, per germline (reference sequence). The CDR3 has 17 residues. Trimming cost V 4 bases and J 5 bases, with 23 bases left between them. Here the CDR3 DNA reads TGTGCCAGCAGCCCACCTCGCGGGGTAACGGGAGAGTATGGCTACACCTTC. It yields the protein CASSPPRGVTGEYGYTF.

The chain is built from TRBV12-3 or TRBV12-4 and TRBJ2-1; maybe TRBD2 (6 bases). This CDR3 contains 12 residues. Trimming shortened V by 2 bases and J by 10 bases, and 9 bases separated the two germline ends. DNA of the CDR3: TGTGCCAGCAGTTTACAGCGGGTAGAGCAGTTCTTC. Translating it yields CASSLQRVEQFF.